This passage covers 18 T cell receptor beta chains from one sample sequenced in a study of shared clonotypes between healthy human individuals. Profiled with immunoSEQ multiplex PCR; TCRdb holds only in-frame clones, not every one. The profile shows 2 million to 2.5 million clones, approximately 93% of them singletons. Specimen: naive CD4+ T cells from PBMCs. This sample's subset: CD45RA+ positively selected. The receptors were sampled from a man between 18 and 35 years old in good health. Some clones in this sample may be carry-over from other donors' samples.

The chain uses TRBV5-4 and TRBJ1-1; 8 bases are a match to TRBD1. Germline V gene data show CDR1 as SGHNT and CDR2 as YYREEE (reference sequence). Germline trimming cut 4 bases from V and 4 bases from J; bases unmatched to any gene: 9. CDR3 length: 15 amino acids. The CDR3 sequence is CASSLRTGSGTEAFF. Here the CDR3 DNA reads TGTGCCAGCAGCCTAAGGACAGGGTCGGGCACTGAAGCTTTCTTT.

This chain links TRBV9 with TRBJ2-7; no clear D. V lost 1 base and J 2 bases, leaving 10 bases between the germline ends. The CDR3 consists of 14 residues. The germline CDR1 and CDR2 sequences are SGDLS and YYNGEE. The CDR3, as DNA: TGTGCCAGCAGCGTAAACTCAAACCCCTACGAGCAGTACTTC. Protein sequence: CASSVNSNPYEQYF.

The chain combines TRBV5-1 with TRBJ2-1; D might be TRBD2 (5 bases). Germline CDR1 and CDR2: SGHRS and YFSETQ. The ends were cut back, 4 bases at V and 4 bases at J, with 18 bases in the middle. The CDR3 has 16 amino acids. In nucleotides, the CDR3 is TGCGCCAGCAGCCCGGGTGGAGCGGAGCTATACAATGAGCAGTTCTTC. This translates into CASSPGGAELYNEQFF.

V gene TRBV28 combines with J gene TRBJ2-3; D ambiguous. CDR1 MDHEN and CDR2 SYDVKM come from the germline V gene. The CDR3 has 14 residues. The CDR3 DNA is TGTGCGACACAAATAGGTGATCGCACAGATACGCAGTATTTT. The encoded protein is CATQIGDRTDTQYF. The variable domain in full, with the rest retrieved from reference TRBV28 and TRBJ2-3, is DVKVTQSSRYLVKRTGEKVFLECVQDMDHENMFWYRQDPGLGLRLIYFSYDVKMKEKGDIPEGYSVSREKKERFSLILESASTNQTSMYLCATQIGDRTDTQYFGPGTRLTVL.

CDR3 DNA sequence: TGTGCCAGCAGCCAAGTTTACAGGGGTCTTAACACTGAAGCTTTCTTT. It encodes CASSQVYRGLNTEAFF. The chain recombines TRBV4-2 with TRBJ1-1, with 7 bases that match TRBD1. The J segment lost 2 bases and the V segment lost 1 base, leaving 7 bases of the junction unmatched. The CDR3 has 16 amino acids. Germline V gene data show CDR1 as LGHNA and CDR2 as YNFKEQ.

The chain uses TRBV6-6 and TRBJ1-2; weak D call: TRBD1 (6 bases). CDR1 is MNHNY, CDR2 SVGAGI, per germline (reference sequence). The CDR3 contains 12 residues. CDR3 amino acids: CGTSGAAAGYTF. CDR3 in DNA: TGTGGGACTTCAGGGGCGGCGGCTGGCTACACCTTC.

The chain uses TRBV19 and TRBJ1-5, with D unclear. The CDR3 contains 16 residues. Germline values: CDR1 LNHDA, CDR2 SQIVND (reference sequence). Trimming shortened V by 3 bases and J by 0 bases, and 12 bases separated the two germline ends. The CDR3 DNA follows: TGTGCCAGTAGTATTTCGGGGATCTATAGCAATCAGCCCCAGCATTTT. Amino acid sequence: CASSISGIYSNQPQHF.

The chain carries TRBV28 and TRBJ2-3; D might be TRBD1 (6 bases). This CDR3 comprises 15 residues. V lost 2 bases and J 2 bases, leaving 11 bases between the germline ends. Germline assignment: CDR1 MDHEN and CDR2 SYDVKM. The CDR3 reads CASSLMDRHTDTQYF. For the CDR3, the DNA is TGTGCCAGCAGTTTAATGGACAGACACACAGATACGCAGTATTTT.

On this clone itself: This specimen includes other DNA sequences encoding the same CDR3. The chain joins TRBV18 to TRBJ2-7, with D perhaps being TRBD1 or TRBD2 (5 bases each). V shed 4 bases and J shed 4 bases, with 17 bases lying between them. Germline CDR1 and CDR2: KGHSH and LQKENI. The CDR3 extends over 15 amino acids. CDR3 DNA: TGTGCCAGCTCACTAACCGGGACCGGCCTTTACGAGCAGTACTTC. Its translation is CASSLTGTGLYEQYF.

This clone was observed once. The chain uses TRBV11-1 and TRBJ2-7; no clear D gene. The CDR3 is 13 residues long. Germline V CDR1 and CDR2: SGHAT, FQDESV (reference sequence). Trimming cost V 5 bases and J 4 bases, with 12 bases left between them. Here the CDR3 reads CASSPAGRYEQYF. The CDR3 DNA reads TGTGCCAGCAGCCCCGCCGGCAGATACGAGCAGTACTTC.

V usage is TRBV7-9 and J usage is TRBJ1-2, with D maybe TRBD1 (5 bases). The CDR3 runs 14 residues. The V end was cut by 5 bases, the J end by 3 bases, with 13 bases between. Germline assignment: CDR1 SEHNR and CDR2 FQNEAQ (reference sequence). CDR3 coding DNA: TGTGCCAGCAGCAATCGGACATCCGACTATGGCTACACCTTC. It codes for CASSNRTSDYGYTF.

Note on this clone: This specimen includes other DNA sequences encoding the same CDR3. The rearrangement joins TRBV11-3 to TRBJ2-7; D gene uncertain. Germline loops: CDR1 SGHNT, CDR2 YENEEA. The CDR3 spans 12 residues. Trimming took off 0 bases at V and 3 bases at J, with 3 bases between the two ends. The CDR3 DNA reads TGTGCCAGCAGCTTAGATGGCTACGAGCAGTACTTC. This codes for CASSLDGYEQYF.

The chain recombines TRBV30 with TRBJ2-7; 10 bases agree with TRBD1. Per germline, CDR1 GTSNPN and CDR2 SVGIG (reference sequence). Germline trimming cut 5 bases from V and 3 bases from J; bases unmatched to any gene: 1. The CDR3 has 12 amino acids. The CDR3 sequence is CAWRDRGYEQYF. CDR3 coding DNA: TGTGCCTGGCGGGACAGGGGCTACGAGCAGTACTTC.

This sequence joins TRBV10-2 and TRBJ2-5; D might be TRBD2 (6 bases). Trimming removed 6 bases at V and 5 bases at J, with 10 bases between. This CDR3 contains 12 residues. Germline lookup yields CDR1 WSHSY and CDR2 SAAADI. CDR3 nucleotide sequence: TGCGCCAGCAGGGCGGAGGGGGAGACCCAGTACTTC. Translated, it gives CASRAEGETQYF.

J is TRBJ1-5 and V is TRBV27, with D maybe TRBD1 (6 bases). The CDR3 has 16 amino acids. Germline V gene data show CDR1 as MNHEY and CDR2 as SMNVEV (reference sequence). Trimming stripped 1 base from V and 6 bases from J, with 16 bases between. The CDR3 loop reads CASSLYPWGAGQPQHF. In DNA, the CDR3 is TGTGCCAGCAGTTTATACCCCTGGGGGGCGGGTCAGCCCCAGCATTTT.

CDR3 DNA sequence: TGTGCCAGCAGTGAACAGCGGGAAGGGTACAATGAGCAGTTCTTC. The encoded protein is CASSEQREGYNEQFF. The chain is built from TRBV2 and TRBJ2-1, with 7 nucleotides matching TRBD2. Germline V lookup: CDR1 SNHLY, CDR2 FYNNEI. V lost 2 bases, J lost 4 bases, and 5 bases stayed unmatched. The CDR3 extends over 15 amino acids.

For the CDR3, the DNA is TGTGCCAGCACCCCTCCCGGCGGGGGCCCGGGGGAGACCCAGTACTTC. Translating gives CASTPPGGGPGETQYF. V usage is TRBV7-2 and J usage is TRBJ2-5; D possibly corresponds to TRBD2 (7 bases). V was trimmed by 7 bases and J by 5 bases, leaving 23 bases between them. CDR1 SGHTA and CDR2 FQGNSA come from the germline V gene. This CDR3 spans 16 amino acids.

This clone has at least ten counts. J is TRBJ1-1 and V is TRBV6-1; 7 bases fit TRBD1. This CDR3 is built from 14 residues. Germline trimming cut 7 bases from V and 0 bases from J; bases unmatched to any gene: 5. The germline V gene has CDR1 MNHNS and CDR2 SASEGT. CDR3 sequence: CASKAGGLNTEAFF. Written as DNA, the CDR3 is TGTGCCAGCAAAGCAGGGGGGCTGAACACTGAAGCTTTCTTT.